The 18 T cell receptor beta chains below were found in one sample sequenced in a study of T cells in Graves' hyperthyroidism and ophthalmopathy. Amplification yielded TCR beta CDR3 regions, with RNA transcripts as the source. HTBI primers were used for first-round RT-PCR of the TCR CDR3. TCRdb re-analysed the multiplex PCR reads in MiXCR, keeping a single row per CDR3 protein. The table records 370,000 or so distinct CDR3 sequences, roughly 14% of them present only once. Sample: blood. These receptors came from a woman in her late teens or twenties with Graves' hyperthyroidism that later progressed to Graves' ophthalmopathy.

V usage is TRBV14 and J usage is TRBJ2-5; TRBD2 agrees at 11 bases. Per the germline V gene, CDR1 is SGHDN and CDR2 is FVKESK. This CDR3 spans 15 amino acids. Unmatched junction bases numbered 4, after V lost 4 bases and J lost 3 bases. The CDR3 spells CASSPGTSGKETQYF. The CDR3 coding sequence is TGTGCCAGCAGCCCCGGGACTAGCGGTAAAGAGACCCAGTACTTC.

The V and J genes are TRBV19 and TRBJ1-3; 8 nucleotides align to TRBD1. This CDR3 is built from 14 residues. CDR1 and CDR2 from the germline V gene are LNHDA and SQIVND (reference sequence). Trimming cost V 6 bases and J 2 bases; bases outside gene matches: 3. The CDR3 reads CASRRTGTGNTIYF. CDR3 DNA: TGTGCCAGTAGGCGGACAGGGACTGGAAACACCATATATTTT.

In its sample, this clonotype was seen many times. This chain uses TRBV24-1 with TRBJ2-2; D is uncertain. CDR1 KGHDR and CDR2 SFDVKD come from the germline V gene. Deletions cut 4 bases from V and 5 bases from J, with 16 bases between. This CDR3 comprises 16 residues. CDR3 nucleotides: TGTGCCACCAGTGACACCGGACGAATTGGGACCGGGGAGCTGTTTTTT. Its translation: CATSDTGRIGTGELFF.

This clonotype was counted at least ten times. V usage is TRBV27 and J usage is TRBJ2-7; D might be TRBD2 (5 bases). The V gene's germline CDR1 is MNHEY and CDR2 SMNVEV (reference sequence). V gave up 2 bases and J gave up 2 bases, with 10 bases separating them. This CDR3 comprises 14 residues. CDR3 coding DNA: TGTGCCAGCAGTTTAGGACTGACGCCCTACGAGCAGTACTTC. This sequence encodes CASSLGLTPYEQYF.

There are many counts of this clonotype. The genes are TRBV6-6 and TRBJ2-2; 8 bases align to TRBD2. Germline V lookup: CDR1 MNHNY, CDR2 SVGAGI (reference sequence). The trim removed 2 bases at V and 7 bases at J, leaving 9 bases unmatched. The CDR3 runs 16 residues. CDR3 in DNA: TGTGCCAGCAGTTACCTCCTAGCGGGCACCGGCGGGGAGCTGTTTTTT. Its protein is CASSYLLAGTGGELFF.

As DNA, the CDR3 is TGCGCCAGCAGCTTGGGCGGCAAGCTCCTAAAAAACAGCTCCTACGAGCAGTACTTC. As protein: CASSLGGKLLKNSSYEQYF. V usage is TRBV5-1 and J usage is TRBJ2-7; D gene unclear. The CDR3 consists of 19 residues. CDR1 SGHRS and CDR2 YFSETQ come from the germline V gene. Trimming left V 0 bases short and J 0 bases short, with 22 bases between. Filled out from reference TRBV5-1 and TRBJ2-7, the complete variable domain reads KAGVTQTPRYLIKTRGQQVTLSCSPISGHRSVSWYQQTPGQGLQFLFEYFSETQRNKGNFPGRFSGRQFSNSRSEMNVSTLELGDSALYLCASSLGGKLLKNSSYEQYFGPGTRLTVT.

This clonotype occurred many times. This rearrangement joins TRBV20-1 to TRBJ2-1; 10 bases are a match to TRBD2. With V trimmed by 0 bases and J by 7 bases, 6 bases remained unmatched. The CDR3 is 15 residues long. Germline CDR1 and CDR2: DFQATT and SNEGSKA (reference sequence). CDR3 sequence reads: CSARDPGTSVNEQFF. The CDR3 nucleotides read TGCAGTGCTAGAGATCCAGGGACTAGCGTGAATGAGCAGTTCTTC.

This clonotype was observed many times. The chain recombines TRBV2 with TRBJ2-5, with a weak D call TRBD2 (5 bases). The CDR3 is made up of 14 amino acids. Germline CDR1 and CDR2: SNHLY and FYNNEI. Trimming left V 1 base short and J 5 bases short, with 11 bases between. The CDR3, as DNA: TGTGCCAGCAGTGAAGGCTCCGGCGGGGAGACCCAGTACTTC. Translated: CASSEGSGGETQYF.

This clonotype was seen a few times. J is TRBJ2-7 and V is TRBV19; perhaps TRBD2 as D (6 bases). Trimming took 8 bases from V and 5 from J, leaving 10 bases between them. Germline values: CDR1 LNHDA, CDR2 SQIVND (reference sequence). The CDR3 consists of 11 residues. CDR3 loop: CASGGIHEQYF. CDR3 nucleotide sequence: TGTGCCAGTGGCGGGATCCACGAGCAGTACTTC.

This clonotype was seen a handful of times. The V and J genes are TRBV24-1 and TRBJ2-5, with a possible D match to TRBD1 (7 bases). The CDR3 has 16 amino acids. V lost 0 bases, J lost 2 bases, and 12 bases lay in between. Germline CDR1 reads KGHDR; CDR2 reads SFDVKD. CDR3 amino acids: CATSDLGGGGQETQYF. The CDR3 nucleotides read TGTGCCACCAGTGATTTGGGAGGGGGCGGTCAAGAGACCCAGTACTTC.

This clonotype was observed many times. The CDR3 DNA reads as TGTGCCAGCAGTCTCGGGACTAGCGGGTTCAATGAGCAGTTCTTC. The encoded protein is CASSLGTSGFNEQFF. J is TRBJ2-1 and V is TRBV3-1; TRBD2 matches at 12 bases. Germline trimming cut 6 bases from V and 6 bases from J; bases unmatched to any gene: 6. Germline V gene sequence: CDR1 LGHDT, CDR2 YNNKEL (reference sequence). This CDR3 has 15 amino acids.

This clonotype was found a few times. The gene calls are TRBV7-2 and TRBJ2-4; D remains ambiguous. V was clipped by 0 bases and J by 6 bases, with 3 bases between them. There are 12 residues in the CDR3. Germline CDR1 and CDR2: SGHTA and FQGNSA. CDR3 nucleotide sequence: TGTGCCAGCAGCTTAGCAGGAAACATTCAGTACTTC. Translating it yields CASSLAGNIQYF.

This clonotype was counted many times. The chain joins TRBV2 to TRBJ1-1, with 10 positions matching TRBD1. The V and J ends lost 5 bases and 5 bases, in that order; junction bases with no gene match: 5. CDR1 SNHLY and CDR2 FYNNEI come from the germline V gene. This CDR3 is 14 amino acids long. CDR3 DNA: TGTGCCAGCAGTCAGACAGGGGGCGGGACTGAAGCTTTCTTT. Amino acid sequence: CASSQTGGGTEAFF.

In its sample, this clonotype was seen many times. Written as DNA, the CDR3 is TGTGCCAGCAGCCCAGTCGGACGGTGGGAGTCAAGCAATCAGCCCCAGCATTTT. Its translation: CASSPVGRWESSNQPQHF. This chain joins TRBV28 and TRBJ1-5, with D unresolved. Trimming cost V 6 bases and J 1 base, with 22 bases left between them. The CDR3 is made up of 18 amino acids. CDR1 is MDHEN, CDR2 SYDVKM, per germline.

V gene TRBV5-4 combines with J gene TRBJ2-7; D is ambiguous. CDR1 SGHNT and CDR2 YYREEE come from the germline V gene (reference sequence). This CDR3 is built from 14 residues. Trimming shortened V by 0 bases and J by 2 bases, and 9 bases separated the two germline ends. Here the CDR3 reads CASSLDGGTYEQYF. CDR3 DNA sequence: TGTGCCAGCAGCTTGGATGGTGGGACCTACGAGCAGTACTTC.

This clonotype was seen many times. The rearrangement joins TRBV11-2 to TRBJ2-5; weak D call: TRBD1 (5 bases). This CDR3 has 16 amino acids. Germline V gene lookup returns CDR1 SGHAT and CDR2 FQNNGV. V lost 5 bases and J lost 4, with 20 bases in between. The CDR3 spells CASSENPQGHVETQYF. CDR3 nucleotides: TGTGCCAGCAGCGAAAACCCCCAAGGACATGTAGAGACCCAGTACTTC.

Many counts were recorded for this clonotype. The chain has TRBV6-6 and TRBJ2-7, with D possibly being TRBD2 (5 bases). With 2 bases removed from V and 0 bases from J, the gap between germline ends came to 14 bases. This CDR3 has 16 residues. Germline values: CDR1 MNHNY, CDR2 SVGAGI (reference sequence). CDR3 sequence (DNA): TGTGCCAGCAGTTACGGTGGACTTCTGAGCTCCTACGAGCAGTACTTC. As protein: CASSYGGLLSSYEQYF.

Many counts were recorded for this clonotype. This chain joins TRBV7-9 and TRBJ2-7; D ambiguous. Germline values: CDR1 SEHNR, CDR2 FQNEAQ (reference sequence). This CDR3 has 16 residues. V dropped 1 base and J dropped 1 base, with 14 bases sitting between them. The CDR3 spells CASSLGPGLGSYEQYF. DNA of the CDR3: TGTGCCAGCAGCTTAGGGCCGGGTTTGGGGTCCTACGAGCAGTACTTC. The entire variable domain, with the rest obtained from reference TRBV7-9 and TRBJ2-7, is as follows: DTGVSQNPRHKITKRGQNVTFRCDPISEHNRLYWYRQTLGQGPEFLTYFQNEAQLEKSRLLSDRFSAERPKGSFSTLEIQRTEQGDSAMYLCASSLGPGLGSYEQYFGPGTRLTVT.